This T cell receptor beta chain was captured by sequencing in a study of blood T cell repertoires in COVID-19. Study-wide context: Acute and convalescent COVID-19 samples came from the United States, Italy and Spain. Sample material is recorded as cDNA or gDNA derived from T cells, B-cell-depleted T cells, or PBMCs.

Source study methods: It was from reference gene primer amplification that nucleated cell counts were estimated. This table comes from immunoSEQ multiplex PCR, and its TCRdb copy is limited to in-frame clones, with some not included. That table supplies the V and J calls and clone size; D and trimming were determined from the DNA. The sample lists about 240,000 clones, more than 85% occurring once. Those enrolled in Seattle joined during active infection and were followed longitudinally afterward. This CDR3 contains 11 residues. The germline V and J ends were trimmed by 10 bases and 8 bases, with 14 bases remaining between them.

The sample taken for sequencing was peripheral blood. This TCR was sampled from a woman between 50 and 59 years old with COVID-19, enrolled during active disease. The genes are TRBV12-3 or TRBV12-4 and TRBJ1-2; weak D call: TRBD1 (5 bases). CDR3 amino acids: CATLGGIGYTF. CDR3 in DNA: TGTGCCACTTTGGGGGGGATCGGCTACACCTTC.